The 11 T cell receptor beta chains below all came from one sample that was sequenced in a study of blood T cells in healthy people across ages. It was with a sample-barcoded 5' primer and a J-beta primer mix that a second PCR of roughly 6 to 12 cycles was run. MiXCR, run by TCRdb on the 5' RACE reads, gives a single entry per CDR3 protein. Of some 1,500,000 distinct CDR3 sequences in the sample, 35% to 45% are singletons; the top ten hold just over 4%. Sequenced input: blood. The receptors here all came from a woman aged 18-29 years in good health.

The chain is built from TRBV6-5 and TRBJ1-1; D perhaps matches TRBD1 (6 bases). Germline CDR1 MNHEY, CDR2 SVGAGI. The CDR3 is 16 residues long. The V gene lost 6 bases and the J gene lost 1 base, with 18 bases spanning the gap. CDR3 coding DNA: TGTGCCAGCAGACCCCCAGGGGTTCGGGCGAACACTGAAGCTTTCTTT. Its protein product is CASRPPGVRANTEAFF.

In nucleotides, the CDR3 is TGTGCCAGCAGTTTAGGGACAGGGAATCGGTATGGCTACACCTTC. Its protein product is CASSLGTGNRYGYTF. The V call is TRBV6-5, the J call TRBJ1-2, with TRBD1 matching 9 bases. The trim removed 4 bases at V and 5 bases at J, leaving 8 bases unmatched. This CDR3 is built from 15 residues. Germline lookup yields CDR1 MNHEY and CDR2 SVGAGI.

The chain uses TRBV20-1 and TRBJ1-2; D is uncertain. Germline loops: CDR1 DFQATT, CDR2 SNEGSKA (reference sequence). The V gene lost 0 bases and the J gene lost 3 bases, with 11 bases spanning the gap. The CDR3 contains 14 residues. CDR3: CSARDIRGYYGYTF. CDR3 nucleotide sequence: TGCAGTGCTAGAGATATAAGAGGGTACTATGGCTACACCTTC.

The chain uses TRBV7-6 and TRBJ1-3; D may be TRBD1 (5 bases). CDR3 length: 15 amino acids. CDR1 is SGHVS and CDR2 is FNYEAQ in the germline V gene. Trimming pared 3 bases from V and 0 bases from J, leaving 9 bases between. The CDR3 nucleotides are TGTGCCAGCAGCTTTCGGGGGAGCTCTGGAAACACCATATATTTT. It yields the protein CASSFRGSSGNTIYF.

The CDR3 protein is CASSVEGRGGYTF. The DNA for the CDR3 is TGTGCCAGCAGCGTAGAGGGGCGCGGGGGCTACACCTTC. J is TRBJ1-2 and V is TRBV9, with TRBD1 as a possible D gene (5 bases). CDR1 is SGDLS and CDR2 is YYNGEE in the germline V gene. The CDR3 extends over 13 amino acids. V was cut by 0 bases and J by 8 bases, with 11 bases left in between.

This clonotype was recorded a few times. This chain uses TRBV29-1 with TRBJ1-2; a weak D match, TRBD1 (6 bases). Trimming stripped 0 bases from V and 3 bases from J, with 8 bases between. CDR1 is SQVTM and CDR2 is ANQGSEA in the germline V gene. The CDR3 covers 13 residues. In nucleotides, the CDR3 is TGCAGCGTTGAAGATCCAGGGGACTATGGCTACACCTTC. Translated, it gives CSVEDPGDYGYTF.

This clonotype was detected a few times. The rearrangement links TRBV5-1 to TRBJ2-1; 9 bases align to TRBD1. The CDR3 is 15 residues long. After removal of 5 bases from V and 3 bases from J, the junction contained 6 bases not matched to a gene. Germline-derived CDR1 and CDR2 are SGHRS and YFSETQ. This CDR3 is CASSLGTGNYNEQFF. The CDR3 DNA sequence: TGCGCCAGCAGTCTGGGGACAGGGAACTACAATGAGCAGTTCTTC.

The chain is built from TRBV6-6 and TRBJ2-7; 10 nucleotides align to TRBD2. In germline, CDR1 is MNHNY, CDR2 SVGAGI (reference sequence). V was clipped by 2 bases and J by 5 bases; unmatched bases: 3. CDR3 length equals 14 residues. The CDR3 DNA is TGTGCCAGCAGTTACACTAGCGGGATGAACGAGCAGTACTTC. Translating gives CASSYTSGMNEQYF.

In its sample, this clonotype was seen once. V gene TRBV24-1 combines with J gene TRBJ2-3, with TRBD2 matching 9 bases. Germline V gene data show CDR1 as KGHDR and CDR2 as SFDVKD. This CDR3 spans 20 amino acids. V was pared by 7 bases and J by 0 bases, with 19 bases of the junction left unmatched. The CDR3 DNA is TGTGCCACCAGCGATCCCCTGGGGCTAGCGGGATCAGCTAGCACAGATACGCAGTATTTT. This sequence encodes CATSDPLGLAGSASTDTQYF.

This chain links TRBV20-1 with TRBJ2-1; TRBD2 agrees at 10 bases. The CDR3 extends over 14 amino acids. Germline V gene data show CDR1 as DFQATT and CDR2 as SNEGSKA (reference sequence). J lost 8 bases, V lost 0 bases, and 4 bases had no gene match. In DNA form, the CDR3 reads TGCAGTGCTAGAGAATCGCTAGCGGGAGATGAGCAGTTCTTC. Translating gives CSARESLAGDEQFF.

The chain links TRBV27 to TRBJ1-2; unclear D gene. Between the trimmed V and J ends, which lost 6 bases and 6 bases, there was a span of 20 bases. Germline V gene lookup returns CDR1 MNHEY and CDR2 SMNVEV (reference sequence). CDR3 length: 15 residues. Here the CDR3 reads CASRAPGRVLNGYTF. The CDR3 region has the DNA TGTGCCAGCAGAGCCCCGGGCCGGGTTTTAAATGGCTACACCTTC.